This T cell receptor (beta chain) was identified during a study of blood T cells in healthy people across ages (dated by TCRdb to between 2014 and 2017). About the full investigation: In model experiments, template switching captured about one uniquely barcoded TCR beta cDNA molecule for every two T cells. The study analyzed two additional independent replicas of 1 million unique cDNA reads from the same blood draw for two donors, one aged 18 to 30 and one aged 80 or older. The study measured age-related changes in TCR beta repertoire diversity using deep sequencing normalized with unique cDNA molecular identifiers. The donors were split into four age groups: young (average about 16 years), middle-aged (39), aged (62) and long-lived (roughly 77). Beyond this particular receptor, the publication reports: Because the CMV infection status of the donors was unknown, age-related changes in expanded clonotypes may potentially have been confounded. Observed TCR beta diversity per million T cells fell roughly linearly with age, and a significant reduction was already apparent by age approximately 40. Because profiling used bulk unsorted PBMCs, naive and antigen-experienced compartments could not be compared conclusively. Total diversity estimates from one million sequenced T cells were considered lower bounds and underestimates. Compared with the aged group, the long-lived group had more naive CD4+ T cells, fewer expanded clones and increased TCR diversity, suggesting age selection. A strong correlation was found between observed TCR beta diversity and the percentage of naive T cells measured by flow cytometry.

Library method: 5' RACE. The sample was run on an Illumina HiSeq 2500. A second roughly 7 to 11 cycle PCR used a sample-barcoded 5' primer and a J-beta primer mix. A template-switch 5' adaptor carrying 12 random nucleotides introduced a unique molecular identifier onto each TCR beta cDNA molecule. Each sample yielded at least 3 million CDR3-containing paired-end reads. The Mint cDNA synthesis kit, primed by a TRBC-specific oligonucleotide, was used to synthesize first-strand cDNA from all RNA. Following uracil-DNA glycosylase treatment, all cDNA underwent a first 18-cycle PCR with the universal primers M1SS and BC2_uni_R. The source study handled its data this way. Each sample was normalized by randomly selecting 1 million high-quality reads, each carrying a distinct molecular identifier. Instead of being binned into consensus sequences, reads that shared molecular identifiers were thrown out. MiTCR, run with a Q25 quality threshold and the strictest error-elimination algorithm, handled CDR3 identification, clonotype clustering and error correction. A nonparametric unseen species model using Euler transformation provided a lower-bound estimate of total TCR beta diversity. TCRdb reanalyzed the raw reads on its own, using fastp at Q25 for trimming and MiXCR for clone calling, and kept in-frame beta chains. Rows matching on CDR3 protein sequence are summarized as one entry with the most common DNA and genes. TCRdb's processing, not the study's, gives the V and J calls here. This sample comprises about 930,000 distinct CDR3 sequences, 29% of them detected only once. The ten largest clones take up more than 8.5% of the sample.

CDR1 and CDR2, looked up from the germline V gene (reference sequence), are DFQATT and SNEGSKA. Deletion took 7 bases off V and 3 bases off J, with a span of 15 bases between the germline ends. Measured from the cysteine to the phenylalanine, the CDR3 is 13 residues long. Only CDR3 DNA remains: 39 bases, in frame from the first base. The donors were roughly 38 Caucasian individuals from Russia, aged roughly 6 to 90 years, who were systemically healthy. Each donor gave approximately 9.4 milliliters of peripheral blood, drawn into EDTA-treated Vacutainer tubes. Ficoll-Paque density-gradient centrifugation was used to isolate PBMCs, with at least 6.5 million per sample. Total RNA was extracted from PBMCs with Trizol reagent, with at least 6 micrograms obtained per sample. For every donor, flow cytometry on a PBMC aliquot measured the percentage of naive CD45RAhigh/CD27high T cells. To note about this clonotype: Its target antigen remains unknown. Qualities for individual bases were not recorded, and no much larger clone is one base off.

This sample also belongs to another study, concerning T cells of mothers and their children. From that second study: Nine systemically healthy Caucasian individuals served as donors, namely three mothers together with their six children. cDNA synthesis consumed the entire amount of extracted RNA, loaded at 1.5 ug RNA in each 15 ul reaction. In the second PCR, the M1S primer introduced both the sample barcodes and 2-4 random nucleotides. Over 8 million TCR beta CDR3 reads were obtained for each mother, and 2.5 million to 3 million reads were obtained for each child. Thymic selection similarly shapes TCR recombination output in related and unrelated pairs, with minor effect from inherited differences. Normalized repertoire overlap was always slightly but never significantly higher in related than unrelated mother-child pairs. With a sensitivity of about 100 clones per million clonotypes, no persistent microchimeric T cell clones were detected. The study used deep NGS to compare TCR beta repertoires of mothers and children, seeking features distinguishing related mother-child pairs from unrelated individuals. On average, the children were approximately 11 +/- 4 years old, while the mothers were approximately 41 +/- 4 years old. After adapters were ligated using NEBNext reagents, the libraries underwent 100+100 nt paired-end sequencing on an Illumina HiSeq 2000. To prevent cross-contamination, the mother and child libraries were prepared one month apart and sequenced in separate runs. Between roughly 500,000 and 2,300,000 distinct TCR beta clonotypes were identified per donor. Naive TCR beta clonotypes were estimated from low-frequency clonotypes matched to each donor's FACS-determined naive share, without sorting.

The receptor comes from a woman between 40 and 50 years old in good health. The chain links TRBV20-1 with TRBJ1-1; tentative D gene TRBD1, with 5 bases matching. Sequences were obtained from blood. DNA sequence: TGCAGTGAATTCCCCGGGGGGGACACTGAAGCTTTCTTT. Its protein reads: CSEFPGGDTEAFF.